The clone carrying this TCR beta chain was observed once. The sample comes from a study of blood T cell repertoires in COVID-19. Overall study context: The origin of the acute and convalescent COVID-19 samples was the United States, Italy and Spain. Nucleic acid was either cDNA or gDNA, and it came from T cells, B-cell-depleted T cells, or PBMCs.

There are 16 residues in the CDR3. Germline assignment: CDR1 MNHEY and CDR2 SVGEGT. J was trimmed by 2 bases and V by 5 bases; bases with no gene match: 11. Produced via immunoSEQ multiplex PCR; TCRdb's table is partial and in-frame only. The sample has over 250,000 clones, 70% to 90% seen once. This clonotype was obtained from a woman aged 65 to 85 with acute or convalescent COVID-19. Sequenced sample: peripheral blood. The chain is built from TRBV6-2 or TRBV6-3 and TRBJ2-7; 8 bases agree with TRBD2. As DNA, the CDR3 is TGTGCCAGCAGTATGGCCCAGCGGGGGAACCCCTACGAGCAGTACTTC. This sequence encodes CASSMAQRGNPYEQYF.